This passage covers 32 T cell receptor beta chains from one sample sequenced in a study of T cell repertoires in cytomegalovirus infection. Their target antigens are unknown. TCRdb recomputed calls from the reads with MiXCR, one row per CDR3 protein. The table has some 110,000 distinct CDR3 sequences, 9.5% to 13% seen once. The sequencing input was PBMCs, sequenced either directly or after in vitro stimulation (not recorded which). These receptors all stem from a human donor in good health (CMV status not recorded). Some clones in this sample may be carry-over from other donors' samples.

This rearrangement joins TRBV11-2 to TRBJ1-2, with D possibly matching TRBD1 (5 bases). The V and J ends lost 1 base and 10 bases respectively, with 13 bases between them. The V gene's germline CDR1 is SGHAT and CDR2 FQNNGV. CDR3 length equals 13 residues. The CDR3 region is CASSLGKGPIYTF. The CDR3 region has the DNA TGTGCCAGCAGCTTAGGGAAGGGACCGATCTACACCTTC.

The V call is TRBV7-2, the J call TRBJ1-2, with a possible D match to TRBD1 (5 bases). The V gene's germline CDR1 is SGHTA and CDR2 FQGNSA. This CDR3 has 17 amino acids. V was cut by 0 bases and J by 8 bases, with 22 bases left in between. The DNA of the CDR3 is TGTGCCAGCAGCTTAGCCCTTCCGACAGCAGAAGGAAAGGGCTACACCTTC. Translation: CASSLALPTAEGKGYTF.

This clonotype turned up a few times. The V call is TRBV5-1, the J call TRBJ2-5; D is unclear. Trimming took off 0 bases at V and 4 bases at J, with 7 bases between the two ends. CDR3 size: 13 residues. CDR1 SGHRS and CDR2 YFSETQ come from the germline V gene. The CDR3 reads CASSLADGETQYF. The CDR3 nucleotides read TGCGCCAGCAGCTTGGCCGACGGAGAGACCCAGTACTTC.

The chain uses TRBV6-2 or TRBV6-3 and TRBJ2-7, with D possibly being TRBD1 (6 bases). V lost 3 bases and J lost 0, with 15 bases in between. Looked up from germline, CDR1 is MNHEY and CDR2 is SVGEGT. There are 16 residues in the CDR3. Here the CDR3 reads CASSYSGTHNSYEQYF. In DNA form, the CDR3 reads TGTGCCAGCAGTTATTCCGGGACACACAACTCCTACGAGCAGTACTTC.

As concerns this clonotype: Being one base from a much bigger clone, this may be a read error. This rearrangement joins TRBV28 to TRBJ2-1, with TRBD2 identical over 12 bases. Germline V lookup: CDR1 MDHEN, CDR2 SYDVKM. The junction had 13 bases not matched to a gene; V was cut back by 6 bases and J by 10 bases. This CDR3 contains 16 residues. Here the CDR3 reads CASSRRASGRAGEQFF. CDR3 DNA sequence: TGTGCCAGCAGCCGCCGGGCTAGCGGGAGGGCCGGAGAGCAGTTCTTC.

This sequence joins TRBV29-1 and TRBJ2-1, with D possibly matching TRBD2 (6 bases). The V end was cut by 1 base, the J end by 4 bases, with 17 bases between. CDR1 and CDR2 (germline): SQVTM, ANQGSEA. This CDR3 comprises 16 residues. As DNA, the CDR3 is TGCAGCGTTGAAGGAACGGAGCGGGCGACTTACAATGAGCAGTTCTTC. It encodes CSVEGTERATYNEQFF.

This clonotype was observed many times. The chain joins TRBV4-1 to TRBJ2-5; tentatively, D is TRBD2 (6 bases). V was clipped by 1 base and J by 2 bases, with 17 bases between them. The CDR3 has 17 residues. Germline values: CDR1 MGHRA, CDR2 YSYEKL. This CDR3 reads CASSQGATAGIQETQYF. As DNA, the CDR3 is TGCGCCAGCAGCCAAGGGGCCACGGCGGGGATACAAGAGACCCAGTACTTC.

This clonotype was detected many times. This rearrangement joins TRBV7-2 to TRBJ1-4, with D tentatively TRBD1 (5 bases). The germline CDR1 and CDR2 sequences are SGHTA and FQGNSA. V was clipped by 2 bases and J by 7 bases, with 11 bases between them. This CDR3 region has 14 residues. The CDR3 protein is CASSLRQGGEKLFF. The CDR3 DNA sequence: TGTGCCAGCAGCTTAAGGCAGGGAGGTGAAAAACTGTTTTTT.

This clonotype was recorded at least ten times. The chain employs TRBV7-2 and TRBJ1-5, with D unresolved. The germline V and J ends were trimmed by 1 base and 0 bases, with 7 bases remaining between them. This CDR3 comprises 15 residues. In germline, CDR1 is SGHTA, CDR2 FQGNSA. CDR3 sequence: CASSLDGYSNQPQHF. The CDR3 region has the DNA TGTGCCAGCAGCTTAGATGGCTATAGCAATCAGCCCCAGCATTTT.

The CDR3 sequence is CASSPTQSDTQYF. The CDR3, as DNA: TGCGCCAGCAGCCCGACCCAGTCAGATACGCAGTATTTT. V and J are TRBV4-3 and TRBJ2-3; D is unresolved. V was trimmed by 4 bases and J by 4 bases, leaving 9 bases between them. The CDR3 runs to 13 residues. Germline V gene sequence: CDR1 LGHNA, CDR2 YSLEER.

This clonotype was found many times. This chain links TRBV5-1 with TRBJ2-5; 10 bases map to TRBD2. From germline, CDR1 is SGHRS and CDR2 YFSETQ. This CDR3 spans 18 amino acids. V was clipped by 0 bases and J by 1 base; unmatched bases: 9. CDR3 DNA: TGCGCCAGCAGCTTGGGGCTAGCGGGAGTTCGGGCCCAAGAGACCCAGTACTTC. Translation gives CASSLGLAGVRAQETQYF.

This chain joins TRBV11-3 and TRBJ1-1; D not resolved. Germline values: CDR1 SGHNT, CDR2 YENEEA. V lost 5 bases to trimming and J lost 6 bases, with 13 bases between them. The length of the CDR3 is 13 residues. CDR3 region: CASSQDGKPEAFF. The CDR3 DNA reads TGTGCCAGCAGCCAAGACGGAAAACCTGAAGCTTTCTTT.

This clonotype was found many times. The gene calls are TRBV2 and TRBJ1-5; D is undetermined. The germline V and J ends were trimmed by 6 bases and 1 base, with 7 bases remaining between them. The CDR3 is 13 residues long. Germline CDR1 SNHLY, CDR2 FYNNEI. The DNA for the CDR3 is TGTGCCAGCAGCGCGGACAGCAATCAGCCCCAGCATTTT. Its protein product is CASSADSNQPQHF.

A few counts support this clonotype. The genes are TRBV12-3 or TRBV12-4 and TRBJ2-7; unclear D gene. V lost 2 bases to trimming and J lost 5 bases, with 7 bases between them. This CDR3 comprises 12 residues. This CDR3 is CASSLSGNEQYV. The CDR3 DNA follows: TGTGCCAGCAGTTTAAGTGGTAACGAGCAGTACGTC.

This clonotype appeared many times. The rearrangement uses TRBV5-4 and TRBJ2-7; D is undetermined. With 4 bases removed from V and 6 bases from J, the gap between germline ends came to 11 bases. The germline CDR1 and CDR2 sequences are SGHNT and YYREEE (reference sequence). This CDR3 is built from 12 residues. CDR3 nucleotide sequence: TGTGCCAGCAGCCGCCACGGCACCGAGCAGTACGTC. Translated, it gives CASSRHGTEQYV.

The chain employs TRBV27 and TRBJ2-7; weak D call: TRBD1 (6 bases). V gave up 7 bases and J gave up 2 bases, with 15 bases separating them. CDR3 length: 14 residues. CDR1 is MNHEY, CDR2 SMNVEV, per germline (reference sequence). The CDR3, as DNA: TGTGCCAGCATGGGGGCCCCACGGACCTACGAGCAGTACTTC. This encodes CASMGAPRTYEQYF.

This clonotype was observed many times. The chain links TRBV7-2 to TRBJ1-1, with 8 positions matching TRBD1. Trimming at V came to 7 bases and at J to 0 bases, leaving 7 bases not matched to a gene. The germline gives CDR1 SGHTA, CDR2 FQGNSA. CDR3 length: 15 residues. CDR3 sequence: CASTTQGAVNTEAFF. DNA of the CDR3: TGTGCCAGCACGACCCAGGGGGCCGTGAACACTGAAGCTTTCTTT.

This clonotype has ten or more counts. The rearrangement links TRBV4-3 to TRBJ1-6, with D perhaps TRBD1 (6 bases). Trimming removed 5 bases at V and 6 bases at J, with 17 bases between. CDR1 and CDR2 (germline): LGHNA, YSLEER. The CDR3 is 16 residues long. CDR3 loop: CASSTIQGGRNSPLHF. The CDR3 DNA reads TGCGCCAGCAGCACAATACAGGGTGGGCGTAATTCACCCCTCCACTTT.

The chain is built from TRBV19 and TRBJ1-4; no clear D. CDR1 and CDR2 from the germline V gene are LNHDA and SQIVND (reference sequence). The V end was cut by 9 bases, the J end by 0 bases, with 17 bases between. This CDR3 contains 16 residues. CDR3 sequence (DNA): TGTGCCAGCGACGATGTATACGGTGCAACTAATGAAAAACTGTTTTTT. Translating gives CASDDVYGATNEKLFF. The whole variable domain, remainder taken from reference TRBV19 and TRBJ1-4, is DGGITQSPKYLFRKEGQNVTLSCEQNLNHDAMYWYRQDPGQGLRLIYYSQIVNDFQKGDIAEGYSVSREKKESFPLTVTSAQKNPTAFYLCASDDVYGATNEKLFFGSGTQLSVL.

This clonotype was detected many times. Its ends do not fully match the called genes, so a read error is possible. The chain is built from TRBV6-2 or TRBV6-3 and TRBJ2-3; a weak D match, TRBD1 (6 bases). The CDR3 has 13 residues. Germline V lookup: CDR1 MNHEY, CDR2 SVGEGT. DNA of the CDR3: TGTGCCAGCACTTACAGGGACCCGGATACGCAGTATTTT. Translated, it gives CASTYRDPDTQYF.

This clonotype was observed a few times. The chain combines TRBV6-5 with TRBJ1-6, with 7 nucleotides matching TRBD1. The V segment lost 1 base and the J segment 7 bases; nucleotides outside the gene matches: 10. CDR3 length: 17 amino acids. Germline V CDR1 and CDR2: MNHEY, SVGAGI. The CDR3 DNA follows: TGTGCCAGCAGTTACTTGGCCCGGACAGGTTTGAATTCACCCCTCCACTTT. Translated, it gives CASSYLARTGLNSPLHF.

This clonotype was seen repeatedly, ten times or more. This chain links TRBV7-2 with TRBJ1-2; D possibly corresponds to TRBD1 (6 bases). CDR1 and CDR2 from the germline V gene are SGHTA and FQGNSA. This CDR3 region has 14 residues. Trimming shortened V by 3 bases and J by 8 bases, and 16 bases separated the two germline ends. The CDR3 spells CASSFGTPARGYTF. The CDR3, as DNA: TGTGCCAGCAGCTTTGGGACACCCGCGAGGGGCTACACCTTC.

The V call is TRBV29-1, the J call TRBJ2-3, with D unclear. Germline CDR1 is SQVTM and CDR2 is ANQGSEA. The CDR3 spans 13 residues. Trimming took 3 bases from V and 2 from J, leaving 9 bases between them. This CDR3 reads CSVEGRHTDTQYF. The CDR3 nucleotides read TGCAGCGTTGAGGGAAGACACACAGATACGCAGTATTTT.

This clonotype was seen a handful of times. The V and J genes are TRBV12-5 and TRBJ2-1; D perhaps matches TRBD2 (6 bases). In germline, CDR1 is LGHNT, CDR2 FRNRAP. V shed 0 bases and J shed 9 bases, with 15 bases lying between them. The CDR3 runs to 15 residues. CDR3 sequence reads: CASGLVAGPPGEQFF. The CDR3 DNA is TGTGCTAGTGGTTTGGTAGCGGGTCCACCGGGTGAGCAGTTCTTC.

This clonotype was detected only a few times. The chain combines TRBV19 with TRBJ1-3; D gene unclear. Germline V gene sequence: CDR1 LNHDA, CDR2 SQIVND (reference sequence). This CDR3 is built from 17 residues. Trimming cost V 4 bases and J 1 base, with 17 bases left between them. CDR3 in DNA: TGTGCCAGTAGTAAACAGTCCCACTTTTTATCTGGAAACACCATATATTTT. Translation: CASSKQSHFLSGNTIYF.

Many counts were recorded for this clonotype. The V call is TRBV28, the J call TRBJ1-1; weak D call: TRBD1 (5 bases). This CDR3 is built from 13 residues. V was shortened by 6 bases and J by 3 bases, with 11 bases between the two germline ends. From germline, CDR1 is MDHEN and CDR2 SYDVKM. In nucleotides, the CDR3 is TGTGCCAGCAGGGGCAGGGAATACACTGAAGCTTTCTTT. Its protein is CASRGREYTEAFF.

In this sample, this clonotype turned up many times. The V call is TRBV4-3, the J call TRBJ2-7, with TRBD2 matching 7 bases. The CDR3 loop spans 14 amino acids. The V gene end was trimmed by 4 bases and the J gene end by 0 bases; junction bases not matched to a gene: 3. Germline CDR1 is LGHNA and CDR2 is YSLEER. The CDR3 loop is CASSLREGSYEQYF. The CDR3 nucleotides read TGCGCCAGCAGCCTCAGGGAGGGCTCCTACGAGCAGTACTTC.

In this sample, this clonotype turned up a few times. The CDR3 loop is CASSWENTEAFF. DNA for the CDR3: TGTGCCAGCTCGTGGGAGAACACTGAAGCTTTCTTT. The chain couples TRBV18 to TRBJ1-1, with D unclear. Per the germline V gene, CDR1 is KGHSH and CDR2 is LQKENI. V lost 6 bases to trimming and J lost 1 base, with 6 bases between them. The CDR3 is 12 amino acids.

This clonotype appeared many times. The chain links TRBV7-6 to TRBJ2-3; D not resolved. CDR1 and CDR2 from the germline V gene are SGHVS and FNYEAQ. The CDR3 extends over 14 amino acids. V lost 1 base and J lost 2, with 7 bases in between. The CDR3, as DNA: TGTGCCAGCAGCTTAGGAGGCCTCACAGATACGCAGTATTTT. Translated, it gives CASSLGGLTDTQYF.

This clonotype was found many times. The J gene is TRBJ1-1, the V gene TRBV2, with 9 bases fitting TRBD1. The V gene end was trimmed by 10 bases and the J gene end by 3 bases; junction bases not matched to a gene: 6. Germline values: CDR1 SNHLY, CDR2 FYNNEI. This CDR3 is built from 13 residues. As DNA, the CDR3 is TGTGCCATCCGCCGGGACAGGGACACTGAAGCTTTCTTT. This translates into CAIRRDRDTEAFF.

This clonotype was detected a few times. V gene TRBV5-1 combines with J gene TRBJ1-5; D is undetermined. In germline, CDR1 is SGHRS, CDR2 YFSETQ. The CDR3 contains 14 residues. V was shortened by 1 base and J by 4 bases, with 9 bases between the two germline ends. CDR3 protein: CASSLWPPNQPQHF. The CDR3 region has the DNA TGCGCCAGCAGCTTGTGGCCCCCTAATCAGCCCCAGCATTTT.

This clonotype has ten or more counts. CDR3 sequence (DNA): TGTGCCAGCAGTGAATGGGTGGCAGCTTCTGGGACTGAAGCTTTCTTT. Translating it yields CASSEWVAASGTEAFF. The V and J genes are TRBV2 and TRBJ1-1; no definite D call. Germline V gene data show CDR1 as SNHLY and CDR2 as FYNNEI. With 2 bases removed from V and 5 bases from J, the gap between germline ends came to 18 bases. The CDR3 is 16 residues long.